The clone carrying this T cell receptor beta chain was detected only a few times. This sample is drawn from a study of T cells after yellow fever vaccination. TCRdb reprocessed the 5' RACE reads with MiXCR, giving one entry per CDR3 protein. The table records around 590,000 distinct CDR3 sequences, 12% of them present only once. The source is a young man who received the YFV17D yellow fever vaccine. The starting material was PBMCs, obtained on the day of the yellow fever booster vaccination.

CDR3 amino acids: CASSLAVGGTKETQYF. CDR3 nucleotides: TGCGCCAGCAGCTTGGCCGTGGGAGGGACCAAAGAGACCCAGTACTTC. The rearrangement uses TRBV5-1 and TRBJ2-5, with 7 nucleotides matching TRBD2. Per the germline V gene, CDR1 is SGHRS and CDR2 is YFSETQ. The CDR3 loop spans 16 amino acids. V dropped 0 bases and J dropped 3; count of bases not matched to a gene: 8.